This record covers a single T cell receptor beta chain. What it recognizes is unknown. CD45RO-negative cells were positively selected for CCR7, leaving out terminally differentiated effector memory CD45RA+ cells. 150 to 250 ng DNA, around 30,000 T cell genomes, went into each sorted-subset replicate PCR. Generated by immunoSEQ multiplex PCR, the TCRdb table keeps only in-frame clones and is missing some. The table has over 2 million clones, 85% to 95% seen once. This CDR3 contains 14 residues. The V segment lost 2 bases and the J segment 8 bases; nucleotides outside the gene matches: 5. Germline CDR1 reads SGHAT; CDR2 reads FQNNGV. The data are from a study of shared clonotypes between healthy human individuals. Study-wide context: Three CD4 naive, three CD4 memory, two CD8 naive and one CD8 memory plate were used per donor. Notes on the study in general: Sharing across several donors was seen in 4.5% to 5.5% of naive CD4 clonotypes.

Sequenced sample: naive CD8+ T cells sorted from blood. The clonotype originates from a man younger than 35 in good health. The chain recombines TRBV11-2 with TRBJ1-4; TRBD1 matches 7 bases. CDR3 nucleotides: TGTGCCAGCAGCTTATGGTCAGGGGGAGAAAAACTGTTTTTT. It translates to CASSLWSGGEKLFF.